This T cell receptor (beta chain) was found in a study of T cell responses to AZD1222 COVID-19 vaccine. The study's findings and limits: Donors were chiefly white British, with a greater number of females, and clonal diversity was perhaps underestimated. In the spike-specific TCR repertoire, nearly half reportedly target unmutated variant regions. Baseline seropositives among AZD1222 recipients totaled only 5 to 7.

Profiling relied on immunoSEQ multiplex PCR, and the TCRdb table lists in-frame clones only, not all of them. This table has 130,000 or so clones, roughly 90% appearing once. The germline V gene encodes CDR1 SGHDT and CDR2 YYEEEE. This CDR3 is built from 14 residues. The junction had 6 bases not matched to a gene; V was cut back by 8 bases and J by 1 base. A word on this clone: Its specificity is unknown.

The chain is built from TRBV5-6 and TRBJ1-2; TRBD1 matches at 9 bases. The source of this sequence is an adult in good health. The sample consisted of peripheral blood, taken on day 0 of MenACWY control vaccination. CDR3 region: CASVTGGHNYGYTF. The CDR3 DNA sequence: TGTGCCAGTGTGACAGGGGGACATAACTATGGCTACACCTTC.